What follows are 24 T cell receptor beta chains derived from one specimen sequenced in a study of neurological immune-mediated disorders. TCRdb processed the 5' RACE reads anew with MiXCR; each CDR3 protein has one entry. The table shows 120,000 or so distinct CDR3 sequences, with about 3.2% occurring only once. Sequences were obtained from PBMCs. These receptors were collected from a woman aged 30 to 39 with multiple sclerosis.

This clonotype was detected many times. CDR3 region: CASSLGDRNSGNTIYF. In nucleotides, the CDR3 is TGCGCCAGCAGCTTGGGGGACAGGAACTCTGGAAACACCATATATTTT. The chain recombines TRBV5-1 with TRBJ1-3, with 8 bases that match TRBD1. The CDR3 sequence is 16 residues long. Germline V gene lookup returns CDR1 SGHRS and CDR2 YFSETQ. Losses at the gene ends were 0 bases for V and 0 bases for J; bases not matched to a gene: 2.

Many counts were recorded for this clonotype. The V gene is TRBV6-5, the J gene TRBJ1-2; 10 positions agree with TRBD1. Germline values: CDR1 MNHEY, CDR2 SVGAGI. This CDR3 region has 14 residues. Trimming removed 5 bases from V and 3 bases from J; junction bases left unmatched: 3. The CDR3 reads CASSPGTGDYGYTF. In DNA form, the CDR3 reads TGTGCCAGCAGTCCTGGGACAGGGGACTATGGCTACACCTTC.

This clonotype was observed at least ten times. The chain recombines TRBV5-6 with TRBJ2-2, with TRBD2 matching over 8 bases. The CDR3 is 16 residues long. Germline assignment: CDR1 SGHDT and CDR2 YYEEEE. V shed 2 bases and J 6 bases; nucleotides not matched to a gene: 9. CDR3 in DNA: TGTGCCAGCAGCTTTGACGGGACTAGGAAGGCCGGGGAGCTGTTTTTT. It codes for CASSFDGTRKAGELFF.

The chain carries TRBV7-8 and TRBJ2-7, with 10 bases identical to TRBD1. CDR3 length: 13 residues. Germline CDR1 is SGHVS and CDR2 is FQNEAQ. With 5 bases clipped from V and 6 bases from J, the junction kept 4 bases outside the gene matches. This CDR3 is CASSTDRGGEQYF. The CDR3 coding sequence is TGTGCCAGCAGCACGGACAGGGGGGGCGAGCAGTACTTC.

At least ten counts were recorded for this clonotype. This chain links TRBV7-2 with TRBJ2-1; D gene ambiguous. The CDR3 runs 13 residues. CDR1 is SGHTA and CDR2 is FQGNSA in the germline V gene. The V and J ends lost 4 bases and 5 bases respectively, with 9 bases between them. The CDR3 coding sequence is TGTGCCAGCAGCTCCCGGGCCAACAATGAGCAGTTCTTC. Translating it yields CASSSRANNEQFF.

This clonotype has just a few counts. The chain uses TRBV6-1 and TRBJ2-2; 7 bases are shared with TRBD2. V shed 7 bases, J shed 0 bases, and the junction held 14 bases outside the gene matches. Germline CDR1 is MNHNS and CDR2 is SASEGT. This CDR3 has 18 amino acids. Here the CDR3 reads CASTPRVMGGANTGELFF. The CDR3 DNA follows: TGTGCCAGCACCCCCCGCGTTATGGGGGGGGCGAACACCGGGGAGCTGTTTTTT.

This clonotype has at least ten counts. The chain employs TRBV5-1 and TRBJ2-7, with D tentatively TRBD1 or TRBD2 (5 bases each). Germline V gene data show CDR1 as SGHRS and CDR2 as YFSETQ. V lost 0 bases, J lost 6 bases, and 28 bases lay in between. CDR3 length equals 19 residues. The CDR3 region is CASSLALVRGEGPDSEQYF. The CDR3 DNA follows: TGCGCCAGCAGCTTGGCTTTGGTTCGGGGCGAGGGGCCCGACTCCGAGCAGTACTTC.

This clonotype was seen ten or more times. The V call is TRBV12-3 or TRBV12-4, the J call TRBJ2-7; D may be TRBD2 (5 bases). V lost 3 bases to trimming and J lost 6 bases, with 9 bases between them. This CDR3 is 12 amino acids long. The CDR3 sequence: CASSLLGVEQYF. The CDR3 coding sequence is TGTGCCAGCAGTTTGCTGGGAGTCGAGCAGTACTTC.

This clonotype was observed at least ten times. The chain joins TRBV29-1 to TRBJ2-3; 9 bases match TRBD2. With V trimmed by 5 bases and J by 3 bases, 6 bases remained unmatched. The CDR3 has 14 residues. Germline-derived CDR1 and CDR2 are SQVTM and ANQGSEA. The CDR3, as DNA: TGCAGCGTTAATAGCGGGAGAGGGACAGATACGCAGTATTTT. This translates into CSVNSGRGTDTQYF.

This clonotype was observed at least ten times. The CDR3 reads CASSVFPANEKLFF. The DNA of the CDR3 is TGTGCCAGCAGCGTTTTCCCAGCTAATGAAAAACTGTTTTTT. J is TRBJ1-4 and V is TRBV9; D is unresolved. V lost 2 bases and J lost 3, with 8 bases in between. CDR1 and CDR2 (germline): SGDLS, YYNGEE. The CDR3 loop spans 14 amino acids.

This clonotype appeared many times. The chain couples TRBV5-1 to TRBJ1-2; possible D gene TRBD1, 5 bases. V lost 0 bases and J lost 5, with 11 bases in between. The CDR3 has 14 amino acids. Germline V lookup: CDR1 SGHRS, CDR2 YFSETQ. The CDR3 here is CASSLADGTYGYTF. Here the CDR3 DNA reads TGCGCCAGCAGCTTGGCCGACGGGACGTATGGCTACACCTTC.

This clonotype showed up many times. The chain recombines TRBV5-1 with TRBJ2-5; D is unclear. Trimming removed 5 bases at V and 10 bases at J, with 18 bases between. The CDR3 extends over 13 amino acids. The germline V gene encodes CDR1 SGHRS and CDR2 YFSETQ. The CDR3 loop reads CASRVSDLEVQYF. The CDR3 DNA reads TGCGCCAGCAGGGTCTCGGATCTAGAGGTCCAGTACTTC.

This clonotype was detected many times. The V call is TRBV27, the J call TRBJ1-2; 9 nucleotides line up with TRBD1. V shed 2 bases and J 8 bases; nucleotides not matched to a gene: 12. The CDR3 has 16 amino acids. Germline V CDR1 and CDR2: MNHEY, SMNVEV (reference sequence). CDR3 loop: CASSLRDRVGPAGYTF. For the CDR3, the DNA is TGTGCCAGCAGTTTAAGGGACAGGGTTGGCCCGGCGGGCTACACCTTC.

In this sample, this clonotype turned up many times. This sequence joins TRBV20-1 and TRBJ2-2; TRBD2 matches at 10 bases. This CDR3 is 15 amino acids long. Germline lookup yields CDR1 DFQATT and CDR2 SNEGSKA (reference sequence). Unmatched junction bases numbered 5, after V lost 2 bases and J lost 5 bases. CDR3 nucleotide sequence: TGCAGTGCTAGACTAGCGGGAGCGGGGACCGGGGAGCTGTTTTTT. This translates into CSARLAGAGTGELFF.

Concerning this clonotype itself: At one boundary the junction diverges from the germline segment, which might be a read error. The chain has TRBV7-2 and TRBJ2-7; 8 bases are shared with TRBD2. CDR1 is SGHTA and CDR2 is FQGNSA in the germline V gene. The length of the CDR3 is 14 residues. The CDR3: CASSRTSGSHEQYF. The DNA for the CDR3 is TGTGCCAGCAGCCGCACTAGCGGCTCCCACGAGCAGTACTTC.

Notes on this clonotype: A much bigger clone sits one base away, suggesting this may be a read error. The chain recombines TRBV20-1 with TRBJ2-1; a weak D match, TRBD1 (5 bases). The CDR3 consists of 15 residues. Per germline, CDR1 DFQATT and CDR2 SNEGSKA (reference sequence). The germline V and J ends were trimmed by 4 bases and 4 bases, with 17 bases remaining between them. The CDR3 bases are TGCAGTGCTATCCCCGCGACAGCCGTTTACAATGAGCAGTTCTTC. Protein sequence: CSAIPATAVYNEQFF.

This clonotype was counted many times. This CDR3 reads CASSLLTGGYEQYF. DNA for the CDR3: TGTGCCAGCAGCTTACTCACTGGAGGCTACGAGCAGTACTTC. The chain uses TRBV7-2 and TRBJ2-7, with TRBD2 as a possible D gene (5 bases). Germline V CDR1 and CDR2: SGHTA, FQGNSA. The CDR3 has 14 amino acids. Trimming cost V 2 bases and J 3 bases, with 11 bases left between them. Full variable domain (outside the CDR3, taken from reference TRBV7-2 and TRBJ2-7): GAGVSQSPSNKVTEKGKDVELRCDPISGHTALYWYRQSLGQGLEFLIYFQGNSAPDKSGLPSDRFSAERTGGSVSTLTIQRTQQEDSAVYLCASSLLTGGYEQYFGPGTRLTVT.

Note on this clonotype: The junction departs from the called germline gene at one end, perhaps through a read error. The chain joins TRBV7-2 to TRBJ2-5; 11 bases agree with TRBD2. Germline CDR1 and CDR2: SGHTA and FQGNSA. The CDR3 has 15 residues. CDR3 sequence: CASTLAGGPEETQYF. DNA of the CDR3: TGTGCCAGCACCTTAGCGGGAGGGCCGGAAGAGACCCAGTACTTC.

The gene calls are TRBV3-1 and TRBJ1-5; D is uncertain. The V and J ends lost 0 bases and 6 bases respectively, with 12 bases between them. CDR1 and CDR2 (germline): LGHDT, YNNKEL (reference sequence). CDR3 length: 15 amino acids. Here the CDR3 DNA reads TGTGCCAGCAGCCAAGATGGCCCGGGCGGTCAGCCCCAGCATTTT. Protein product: CASSQDGPGGQPQHF.

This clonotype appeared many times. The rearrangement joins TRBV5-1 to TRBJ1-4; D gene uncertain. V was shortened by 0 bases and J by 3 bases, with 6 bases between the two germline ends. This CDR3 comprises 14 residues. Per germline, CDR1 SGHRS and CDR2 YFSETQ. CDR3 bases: TGCGCCAGCAGCTTGGCACGAGCTAATGAAAAACTGTTTTTT. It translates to CASSLARANEKLFF.

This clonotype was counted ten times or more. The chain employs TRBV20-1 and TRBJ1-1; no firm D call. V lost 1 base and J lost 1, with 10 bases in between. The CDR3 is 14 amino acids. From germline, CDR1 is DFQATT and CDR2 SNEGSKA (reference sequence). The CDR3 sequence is CSARGRLWNTEAFF. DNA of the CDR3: TGCAGTGCTAGAGGGCGACTATGGAACACTGAAGCTTTCTTT.

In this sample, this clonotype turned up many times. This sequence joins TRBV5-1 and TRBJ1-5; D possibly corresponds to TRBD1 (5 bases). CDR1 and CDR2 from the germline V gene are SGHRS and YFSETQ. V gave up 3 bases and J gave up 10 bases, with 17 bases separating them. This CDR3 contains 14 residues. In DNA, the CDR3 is TGCGCCAGCAGCTCGGGGGACCTCGGAAATCCCCAGCATTTT. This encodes CASSSGDLGNPQHF.

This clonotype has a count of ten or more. The CDR3 DNA sequence: TGCAGTGCCCCCCAGCGGGAGGCTCTACGAGATACGCAGTATTTT. It is translated as CSAPQREALRDTQYF. This chain links TRBV20-1 with TRBJ2-3; 9 bases are a match to TRBD2. Germline CDR1 is DFQATT and CDR2 is SNEGSKA (reference sequence). Unmatched junction bases numbered 12, after V lost 6 bases and J lost 5 bases. CDR3 length equals 15 residues.

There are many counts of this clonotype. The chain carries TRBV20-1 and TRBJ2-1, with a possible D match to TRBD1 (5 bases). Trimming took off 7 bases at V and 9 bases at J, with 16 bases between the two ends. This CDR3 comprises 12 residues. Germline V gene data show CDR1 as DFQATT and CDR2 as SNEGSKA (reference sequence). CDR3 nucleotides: TGCAGTGGTACCCCAGGGAACGCTGAGCAGTTCTTC. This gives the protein CSGTPGNAEQFF.